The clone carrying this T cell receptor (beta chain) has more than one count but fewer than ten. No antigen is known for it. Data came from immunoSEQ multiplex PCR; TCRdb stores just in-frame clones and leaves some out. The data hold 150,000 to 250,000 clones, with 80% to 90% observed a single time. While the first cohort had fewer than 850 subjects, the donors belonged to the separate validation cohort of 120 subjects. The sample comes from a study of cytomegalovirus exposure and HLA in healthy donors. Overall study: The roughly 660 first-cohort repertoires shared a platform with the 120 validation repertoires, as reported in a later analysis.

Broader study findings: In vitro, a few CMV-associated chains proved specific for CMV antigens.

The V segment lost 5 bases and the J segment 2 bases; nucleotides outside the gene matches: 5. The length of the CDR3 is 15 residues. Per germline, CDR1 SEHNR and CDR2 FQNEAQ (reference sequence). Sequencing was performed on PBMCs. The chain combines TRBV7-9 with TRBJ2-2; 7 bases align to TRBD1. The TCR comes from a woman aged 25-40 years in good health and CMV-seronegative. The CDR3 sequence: CASSPRDSNTGELFF. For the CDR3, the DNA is TGTGCCAGCAGCCCCCGGGACAGTAACACCGGGGAGCTGTTTTTT.